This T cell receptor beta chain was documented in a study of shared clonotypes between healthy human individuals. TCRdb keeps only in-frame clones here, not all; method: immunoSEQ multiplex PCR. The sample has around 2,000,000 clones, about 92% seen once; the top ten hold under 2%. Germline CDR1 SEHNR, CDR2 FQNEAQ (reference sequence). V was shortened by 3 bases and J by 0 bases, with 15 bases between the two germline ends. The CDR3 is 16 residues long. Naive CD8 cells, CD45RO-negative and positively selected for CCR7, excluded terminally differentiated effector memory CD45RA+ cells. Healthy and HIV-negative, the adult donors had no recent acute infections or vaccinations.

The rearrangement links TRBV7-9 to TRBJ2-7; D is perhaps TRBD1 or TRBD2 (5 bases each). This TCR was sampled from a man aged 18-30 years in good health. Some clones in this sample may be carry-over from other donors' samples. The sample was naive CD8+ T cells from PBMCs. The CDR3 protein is CASSFPKGRPSYEQYF. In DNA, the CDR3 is TGTGCCAGCAGCTTCCCGAAGGGACGGCCCTCCTACGAGCAGTACTTC.